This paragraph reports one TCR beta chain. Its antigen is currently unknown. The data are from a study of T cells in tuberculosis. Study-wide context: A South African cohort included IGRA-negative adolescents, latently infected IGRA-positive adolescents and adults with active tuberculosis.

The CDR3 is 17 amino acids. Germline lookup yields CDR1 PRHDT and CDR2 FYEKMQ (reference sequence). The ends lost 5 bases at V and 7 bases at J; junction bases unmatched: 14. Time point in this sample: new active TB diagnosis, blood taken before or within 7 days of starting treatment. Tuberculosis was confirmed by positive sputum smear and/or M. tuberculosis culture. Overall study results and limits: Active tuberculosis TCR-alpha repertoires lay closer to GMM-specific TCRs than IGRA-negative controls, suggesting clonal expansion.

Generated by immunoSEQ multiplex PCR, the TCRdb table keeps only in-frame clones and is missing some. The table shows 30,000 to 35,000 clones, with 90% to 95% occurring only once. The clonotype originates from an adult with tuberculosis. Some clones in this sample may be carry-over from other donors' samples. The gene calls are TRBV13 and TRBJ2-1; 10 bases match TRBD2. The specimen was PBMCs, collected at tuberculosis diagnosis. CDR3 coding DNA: TGTGCCAGCAGCAGCAGAGGATTAGCGGGGGGACCTAATGAGCAGTTCTTC. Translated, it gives CASSSRGLAGGPNEQFF.